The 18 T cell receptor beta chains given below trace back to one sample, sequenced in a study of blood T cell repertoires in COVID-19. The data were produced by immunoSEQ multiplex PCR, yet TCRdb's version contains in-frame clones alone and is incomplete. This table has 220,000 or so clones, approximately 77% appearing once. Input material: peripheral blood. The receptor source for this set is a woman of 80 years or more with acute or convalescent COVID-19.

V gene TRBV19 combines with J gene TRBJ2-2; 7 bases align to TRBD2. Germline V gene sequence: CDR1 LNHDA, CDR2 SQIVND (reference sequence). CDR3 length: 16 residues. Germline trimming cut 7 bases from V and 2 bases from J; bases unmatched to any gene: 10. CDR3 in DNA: TGTGCCAGTATACCGGGAGCGGGAATTAACACCGGGGAGCTGTTTTTT. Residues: CASIPGAGINTGELFF.

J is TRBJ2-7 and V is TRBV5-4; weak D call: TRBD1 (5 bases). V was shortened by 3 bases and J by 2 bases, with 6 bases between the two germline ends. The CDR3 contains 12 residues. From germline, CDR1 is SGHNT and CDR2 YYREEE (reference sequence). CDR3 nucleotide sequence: TGTGCCAGCAGCTGGGGCCCCTACGAGCAGTACTTC. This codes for CASSWGPYEQYF.

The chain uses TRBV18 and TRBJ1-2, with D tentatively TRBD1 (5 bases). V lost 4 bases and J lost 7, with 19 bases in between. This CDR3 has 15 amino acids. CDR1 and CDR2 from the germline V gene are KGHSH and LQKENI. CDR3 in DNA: TGTGCCAGCTCACTCCTAGGGGAGGGTTCCGGTGGCTACACCTTC. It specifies CASSLLGEGSGGYTF.

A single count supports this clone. This chain's CDR3 is CASSMDTTGNTIYF. The CDR3 DNA reads TGTGCCAGTAGTATGGACACTACTGGAAACACCATATATTTT. The chain has TRBV19 and TRBJ1-3; possible D gene TRBD1, 5 bases. V lost 3 bases and J lost 2, with 8 bases in between. The CDR3 covers 14 residues. Germline assignment: CDR1 LNHDA and CDR2 SQIVND (reference sequence). Full variable domain (remainder filled in from reference TRBV19 and TRBJ1-3): DGGITQSPKYLFRKEGQNVTLSCEQNLNHDAMYWYRQDPGQGLRLIYYSQIVNDFQKGDIAEGYSVSREKKESFPLTVTSAQKNPTAFYLCASSMDTTGNTIYFGEGSWLTVV.

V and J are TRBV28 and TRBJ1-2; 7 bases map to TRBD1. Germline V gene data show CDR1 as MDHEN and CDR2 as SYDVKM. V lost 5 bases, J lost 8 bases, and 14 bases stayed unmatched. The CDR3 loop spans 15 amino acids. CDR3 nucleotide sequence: TGTGCCAGCAGTAGCCGTCCTGGGACAGATCGGGGCTACACCTTC. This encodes CASSSRPGTDRGYTF.

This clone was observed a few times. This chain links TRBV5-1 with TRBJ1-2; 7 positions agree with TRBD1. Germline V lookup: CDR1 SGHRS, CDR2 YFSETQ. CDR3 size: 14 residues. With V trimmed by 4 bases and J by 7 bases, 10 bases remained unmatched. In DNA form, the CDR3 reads TGCGCCAGCAGCGATGCGACAGGGCGAGGTGGCTACACCTTC. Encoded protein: CASSDATGRGGYTF.

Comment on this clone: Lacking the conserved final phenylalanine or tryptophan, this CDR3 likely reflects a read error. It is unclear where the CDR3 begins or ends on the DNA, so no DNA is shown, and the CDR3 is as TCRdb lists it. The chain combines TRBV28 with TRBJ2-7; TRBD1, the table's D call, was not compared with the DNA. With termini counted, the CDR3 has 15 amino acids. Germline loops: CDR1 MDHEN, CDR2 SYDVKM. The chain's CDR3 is CASSPGVGGDPQGSY.

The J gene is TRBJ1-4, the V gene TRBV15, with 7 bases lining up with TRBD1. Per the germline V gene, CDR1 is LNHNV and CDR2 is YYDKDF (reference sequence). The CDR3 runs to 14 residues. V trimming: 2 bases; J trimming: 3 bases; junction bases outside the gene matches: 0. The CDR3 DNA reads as TGTGCCACCAGCAGACAGGGGGCTAATGAAAAACTGTTTTTT. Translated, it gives CATSRQGANEKLFF.

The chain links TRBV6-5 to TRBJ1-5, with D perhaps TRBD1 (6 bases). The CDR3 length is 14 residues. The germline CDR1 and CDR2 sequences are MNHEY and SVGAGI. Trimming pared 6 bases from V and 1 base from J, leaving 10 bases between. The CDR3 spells CASRNRESNQPQHF. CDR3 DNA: TGTGCCAGCAGGAACAGGGAGAGCAATCAGCCCCAGCATTTT.

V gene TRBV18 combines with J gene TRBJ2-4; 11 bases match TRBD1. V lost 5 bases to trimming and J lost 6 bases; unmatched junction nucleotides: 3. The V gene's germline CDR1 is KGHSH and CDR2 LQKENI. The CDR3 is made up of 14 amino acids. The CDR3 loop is CASSKGTGGNIQYF. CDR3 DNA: TGTGCCAGCTCAAAGGGGACAGGGGGAAACATTCAGTACTTC.

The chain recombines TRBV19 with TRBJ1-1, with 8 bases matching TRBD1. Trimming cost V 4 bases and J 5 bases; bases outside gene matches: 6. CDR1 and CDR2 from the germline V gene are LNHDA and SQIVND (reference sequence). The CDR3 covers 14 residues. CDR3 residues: CASSTDRGWTEAFF. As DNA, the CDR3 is TGTGCCAGTAGTACCGACAGGGGTTGGACTGAAGCTTTCTTT.

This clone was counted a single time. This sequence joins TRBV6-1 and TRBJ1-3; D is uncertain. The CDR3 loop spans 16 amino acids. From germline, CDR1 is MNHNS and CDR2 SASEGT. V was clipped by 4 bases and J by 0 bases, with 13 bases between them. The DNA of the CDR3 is TGTGCCAGCAGTGCGATCACAATTTACTCTGGAAACACCATATATTTT. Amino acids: CASSAITIYSGNTIYF.

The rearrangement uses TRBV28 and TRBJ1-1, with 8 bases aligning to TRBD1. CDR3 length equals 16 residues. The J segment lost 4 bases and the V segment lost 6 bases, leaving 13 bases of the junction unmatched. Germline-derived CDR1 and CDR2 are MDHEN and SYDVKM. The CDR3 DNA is TGTGCCAGCAGCCACCGACAGGGGCGGGGAGGCACTGAAGCTTTCTTT. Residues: CASSHRQGRGGTEAFF.

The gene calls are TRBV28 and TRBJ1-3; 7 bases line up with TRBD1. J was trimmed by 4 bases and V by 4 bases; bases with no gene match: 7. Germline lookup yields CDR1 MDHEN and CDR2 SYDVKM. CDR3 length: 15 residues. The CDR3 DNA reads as TGTGCCAGCAGTTCCCAGACAGGGTCGGGAAACACCATATATTTT. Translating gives CASSSQTGSGNTIYF.

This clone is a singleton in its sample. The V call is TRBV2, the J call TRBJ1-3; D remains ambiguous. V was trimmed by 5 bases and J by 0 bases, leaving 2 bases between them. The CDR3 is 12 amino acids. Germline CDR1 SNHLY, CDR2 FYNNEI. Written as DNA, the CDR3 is TGTGCCAGCAGTTACTCTGGAAACACCATATATTTT. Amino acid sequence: CASSYSGNTIYF.

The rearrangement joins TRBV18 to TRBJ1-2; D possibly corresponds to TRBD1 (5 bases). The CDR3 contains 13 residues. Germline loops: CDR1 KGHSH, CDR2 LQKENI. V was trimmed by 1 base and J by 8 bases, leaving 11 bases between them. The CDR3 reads CASSPRGSWGYTF. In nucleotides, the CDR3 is TGTGCCAGCTCACCACGGGGCTCGTGGGGCTACACCTTC.

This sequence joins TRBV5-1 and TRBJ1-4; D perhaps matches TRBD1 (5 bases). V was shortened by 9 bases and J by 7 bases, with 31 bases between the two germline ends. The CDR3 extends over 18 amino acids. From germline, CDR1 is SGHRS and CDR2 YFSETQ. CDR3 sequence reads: CATPFSGLRGLGGEKLFF. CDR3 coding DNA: TGCGCCACCCCATTTTCAGGGCTGCGGGGCCTCGGAGGTGAAAAACTGTTTTTT.

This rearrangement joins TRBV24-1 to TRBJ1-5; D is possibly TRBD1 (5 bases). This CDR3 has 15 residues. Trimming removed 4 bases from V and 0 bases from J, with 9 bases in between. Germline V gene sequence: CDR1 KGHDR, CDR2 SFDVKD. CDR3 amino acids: CATSEGLYSNQPQHF. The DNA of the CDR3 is TGTGCCACCAGTGAGGGACTTTATAGCAATCAGCCCCAGCATTTT.